Presented here are 12 T cell receptor beta chains from one specimen sequenced in a study of blood T cell repertoires in COVID-19. Clones were read by immunoSEQ multiplex PCR, and TCRdb kept only the in-frame ones, dropping some. Here the sample spans under 350,000 clones, roughly 80% being singletons. Sequenced material: peripheral blood. The receptors come from a woman aged 45-65 years who had recovered from COVID-19.

This sequence joins TRBV24-1 and TRBJ2-7; 12 bases map to TRBD2. V shed 8 bases and J 4 bases; nucleotides not matched to a gene: 14. Germline V CDR1 and CDR2: KGHDR, SFDVKD. The CDR3 runs 17 residues. The CDR3 coding sequence is TGTGCCACCAAAGGGCTAGCGGGAGGGCCAGGTGCTTACGAGCAGTACTTC. Translation gives CATKGLAGGPGAYEQYF.

The J gene is TRBJ2-7, the V gene TRBV30, with TRBD2 identical over 9 bases. This CDR3 spans 14 amino acids. The trim removed 7 bases at V and 4 bases at J, leaving 11 bases unmatched. The germline CDR1 and CDR2 sequences are GTSNPN and SVGIG (reference sequence). The CDR3 DNA reads as TGTGCCTCTTTCGGGGGTAGCGGGGGTTACGAGCAGTACTTC. Translated: CASFGGSGGYEQYF.

This clone was observed a few times. The V and J genes are TRBV7-9 and TRBJ2-7; D is ambiguous. This CDR3 has 14 amino acids. Germline-derived CDR1 and CDR2 are SEHNR and FQNEAQ (reference sequence). V was trimmed by 3 bases and J by 0 bases, leaving 9 bases between them. The DNA of the CDR3 is TGTGCCAGCAGCTTTAGAGGCCCCTCCTACGAGCAGTACTTC. It encodes CASSFRGPSYEQYF.

CDR3 sequence reads: CASSPRTGGIEQYF. CDR3 in DNA: TGTGCCAGTAGTCCTCGGACAGGGGGCATCGAGCAGTACTTC. The rearrangement uses TRBV19 and TRBJ2-7, with 11 positions matching TRBD1. V shed 5 bases, J shed 6 bases, and the junction held 6 bases outside the gene matches. The V gene's germline CDR1 is LNHDA and CDR2 SQIVND (reference sequence). CDR3 length: 14 amino acids.

V usage is TRBV12-3 or TRBV12-4 and J usage is TRBJ2-7, with D hard to call. The CDR3 contains 13 residues. V was trimmed by 4 bases and J by 3 bases, leaving 10 bases between them. The chain's CDR3 is CASSSLGFYEQYF. The CDR3 DNA is TGTGCCAGCAGTTCCCTCGGGTTCTACGAGCAGTACTTC.

This clone has more than one count but fewer than ten. The chain links TRBV7-3 to TRBJ1-1; D ambiguous. The CDR3 is 14 amino acids. Germline V gives CDR1 SGHTA, CDR2 FQGTGA. V was clipped by 2 bases and J by 4 bases, with 11 bases between them. CDR3 DNA: TGTGCCAGCAGCTTAGAGGGTTCGGGCACTGAAGCTTTCTTT. Encoded protein: CASSLEGSGTEAFF.

The chain couples TRBV28 to TRBJ2-3; 8 bases line up with TRBD2. The V gene end was trimmed by 7 bases and the J gene end by 4 bases; junction bases not matched to a gene: 4. The CDR3 contains 13 residues. The germline V gene has CDR1 MDHEN and CDR2 SYDVKM. For the CDR3, the DNA is TGTGCCAGCATAGGCGGGGGGTCAGATACGCAGTATTTT. It codes for CASIGGGSDTQYF.

The chain couples TRBV7-9 to TRBJ1-5; D might be TRBD1 (6 bases). CDR1 and CDR2 (germline): SEHNR, FQNEAQ (reference sequence). The V end lost 1 base, the J end lost 3 bases, and 10 bases lay between the germline ends. The length of the CDR3 is 15 residues. The CDR3 sequence is CASSLDQGYNQPQHF. Written as DNA, the CDR3 is TGTGCCAGCAGCTTAGACCAGGGGTACAATCAGCCCCAGCATTTT.

The chain has TRBV27 and TRBJ2-1, with D hard to call. Looked up from germline, CDR1 is MNHEY and CDR2 is SMNVEV (reference sequence). CDR3 size: 14 residues. Trimming left V 3 bases short and J 0 bases short, with 6 bases between. Written as DNA, the CDR3 is TGTGCCAGCAGTTTTTCAGGCTCCTACAATGAGCAGTTCTTC. Its translation is CASSFSGSYNEQFF.

CDR3 nucleotides: TGTGCCAGCAGTTACTCGTCACCCACTGGGGAGCTGTTTTTT. This gives the protein CASSYSSPTGELFF. The chain has TRBV6-5 and TRBJ2-2, with D unclear. The CDR3 loop spans 14 amino acids. Germline CDR1 is MNHEY and CDR2 is SVGAGI. Trimming left V 0 bases short and J 8 bases short, with 10 bases between.

This clone was counted a single time. The gene calls are TRBV5-4 and TRBJ2-3; TRBD2 matches at 10 bases. Germline V CDR1 and CDR2: SGHNT, YYREEE (reference sequence). The V and J ends lost 4 bases and 1 base, in that order; junction bases with no gene match: 6. The CDR3 has 16 residues. Here the CDR3 DNA reads TGTGCCAGCAGCCTAGGAAGCGGGGGGGGCACAGATACGCAGTATTTT. Translated: CASSLGSGGGTDTQYF. Full variable domain (remainder filled in from reference TRBV5-4 and TRBJ2-3): ETGVTQSPTHLIKTRGQQVTLRCSSQSGHNTVSWYQQALGQGPQFIFQYYREEENGRGNFPPRFSGLQFPNYSSELNVNALELDDSALYLCASSLGSGGGTDTQYFGPGTRLTVL.

The rearrangement uses TRBV15 and TRBJ2-1, with D maybe TRBD2 (5 bases). In germline, CDR1 is LNHNV, CDR2 YYDKDF (reference sequence). V gave up 0 bases and J gave up 9 bases, with 9 bases separating them. This CDR3 region has 13 residues. In nucleotides, the CDR3 is TGTGCCACCAGCAGAGATCAAGGGAGTGAGCAGTTCTTC. Translating gives CATSRDQGSEQFF.